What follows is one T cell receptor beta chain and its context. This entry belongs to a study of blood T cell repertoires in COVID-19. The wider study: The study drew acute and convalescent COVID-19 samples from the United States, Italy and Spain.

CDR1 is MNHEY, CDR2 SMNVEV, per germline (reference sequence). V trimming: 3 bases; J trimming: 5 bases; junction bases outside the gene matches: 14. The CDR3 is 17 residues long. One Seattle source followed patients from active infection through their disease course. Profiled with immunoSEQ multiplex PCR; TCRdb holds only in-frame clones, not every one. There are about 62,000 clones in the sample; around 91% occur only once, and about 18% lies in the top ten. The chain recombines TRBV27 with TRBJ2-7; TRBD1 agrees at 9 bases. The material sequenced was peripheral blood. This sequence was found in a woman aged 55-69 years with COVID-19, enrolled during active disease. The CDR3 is CASSFFRPGQGVNEQYF. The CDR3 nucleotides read TGTGCCAGCAGTTTTTTTCGGCCGGGACAGGGCGTGAACGAGCAGTACTTC.